These T cell receptor beta chains were read from a single sample in a study of cytomegalovirus exposure and HLA in healthy donors. Measured with immunoSEQ multiplex PCR; TCRdb has only the in-frame clones, and not every one. The repertoire table contains 130,000 to 150,000 clones. Sequencing used PBMCs. These receptors all stem from a woman between 50 and 59 years old in good health and CMV-seronegative. Each CDR3 is given with its conserved first and last residue. D genes are given only for firm matches.

j_gene: TRBJ1-1
d_gene: .
v_gene: TRBV30
len: 14
CDR3nt: TGTGCCTGGAGTGCGTGGAGGGCGAACCCTGAAGCTTTCTTT
CDR3aa: CAWSAWRANPEAFF

j_gene: TRBJ1-6
d_gene: TRBD1
v_gene: TRBV4-1
len: 15
CDR3nt: TGCGCCAGCAGCCAAAGGGACAGTTATAATTCACCCCTCCACTTT
CDR3aa: CASSQRDSYNSPLHF

j_gene: TRBJ2-5
d_gene: TRBD1
v_gene: TRBV7-2
len: 15
CDR3nt: TGTGCCAGCAGCGACTACGGACAGGGGGGAGAGACCCAGTACTTC
CDR3aa: CASSDYGQGGETQYF

j_gene: TRBJ1-4
d_gene: .
v_gene: TRBV18
len: 15
CDR3nt: TGTGCCAGCTCACCACAAAGAGACAGTAATGAAAAACTGTTTTTT
CDR3aa: CASSPQRDSNEKLFF

j_gene: TRBJ1-6
d_gene: TRBD1
v_gene: TRBV7-8
len: 15
CDR3nt: TGTGCCAGCAGCTCCGCCGGGACAGGGAATTCACCCCTCCACTTT
CDR3aa: CASSSAGTGNSPLHF

j_gene: TRBJ2-5
d_gene: .
v_gene: TRBV6-5
len: 13
CDR3nt: TGTGCCAGCAGTATGACAGTTCAAGAGACCCAGTACTTC
CDR3aa: CASSMTVQETQYF

j_gene: TRBJ2-5
d_gene: TRBD2
v_gene: TRBV5-1
len: 14
CDR3nt: TGCGCCAGCAGCTCAACTCGGGGGGGAGAGACCCAGTACTTC
CDR3aa: CASSSTRGGETQYF

j_gene: TRBJ2-3
d_gene: .
v_gene: TRBV2
len: 13
CDR3nt: TGTGCCAGCAACTACGGCAGCACAGATACGCAGTATTTT
CDR3aa: CASNYGSTDTQYF

j_gene: TRBJ2-7
d_gene: TRBD1
v_gene: TRBV9
len: 14
CDR3nt: TGTGCCAGCAGCGTAGGGGACAGGGGCTACGAGCAGTACTTC
CDR3aa: CASSVGDRGYEQYF

j_gene: TRBJ2-7
d_gene: .
v_gene: TRBV7-9
len: 14
CDR3nt: TGTGCCAGCAGCTTAGTTGGGGGGTCCTACGAGCAGTACTTC
CDR3aa: CASSLVGGSYEQYF

j_gene: TRBJ1-1
d_gene: .
v_gene: TRBV28
len: 16
CDR3nt: TGTGCCAGCAGCACCCCGGGGGGGTGGGTCTCGACTGAAGCTTTCTTT
CDR3aa: CASSTPGGWVSTEAFF

j_gene: TRBJ2-2
d_gene: .
v_gene: TRBV5-6
len: 15
CDR3nt: TGTGCCAGCAGCTTGGAACAATTTGCCAGTGGGGAGCTGTTTTTT
CDR3aa: CASSLEQFASGELFF

j_gene: TRBJ2-3
d_gene: TRBD1
v_gene: TRBV5-1
len: 15
CDR3nt: TGCGCCAGCAGCCAAATACAGGGGAGCACAGATACGCAGTATTTT
CDR3aa: CASSQIQGSTDTQYF

j_gene: TRBJ2-7
d_gene: .
v_gene: TRBV2
len: 11
CDR3nt: TGTGCCAGCAGACAGGGAAACGAGCAGTACTTC
CDR3aa: CASRQGNEQYF

j_gene: TRBJ2-7
d_gene: TRBD1
v_gene: TRBV4-3
len: 13
CDR3nt: TGCGCCAGCAGCCCTCAGGGGGCCTACGAGCAGTACTTC
CDR3aa: CASSPQGAYEQYF

j_gene: TRBJ2-7
d_gene: TRBD2
v_gene: TRBV30
len: 14
CDR3nt: TGTGCTTCCAATATGGCGGGAGAATTCTACGAGCAGTACTTC
CDR3aa: CASNMAGEFYEQYF

j_gene: TRBJ2-7
d_gene: .
v_gene: TRBV18
len: 15
CDR3nt: TGTGCCAGCTCACCGACAGTACCCATAACCTACGAGCAGTACTTC
CDR3aa: CASSPTVPITYEQYF

j_gene: TRBJ2-7
d_gene: TRBD1
v_gene: TRBV7-6
len: 16
CDR3nt: TGTGCCAGCCGTCCCACCGGGACAGGGGGCATCCACGAGCAGTACTTC
CDR3aa: CASRPTGTGGIHEQYF

j_gene: TRBJ1-5
d_gene: TRBD1
v_gene: TRBV7-8
len: 14
CDR3nt: TGTGCCAGCAGCCGGACAGGAGGCAATCAGCCCCAGCATTTT
CDR3aa: CASSRTGGNQPQHF

j_gene: TRBJ1-5
d_gene: .
v_gene: TRBV30
len: 14
CDR3nt: TGTGCCTGGAGACGAGGGGGGGCAAATCAGCCCCAGCATTTT
CDR3aa: CAWRRGGANQPQHF

j_gene: TRBJ2-7
d_gene: .
v_gene: TRBV19
len: 15
CDR3nt: TGTGCCAGTAGTATAGACCCCGGGACAATATACGAGCAGTACTTC
CDR3aa: CASSIDPGTIYEQYF

j_gene: TRBJ1-4
d_gene: TRBD1
v_gene: TRBV6-1
len: 16
CDR3nt: TGTGCCAGCAGTGAAGACCCCGGGACAGGGTTTGAAAAACTGTTTTTT
CDR3aa: CASSEDPGTGFEKLFF

j_gene: TRBJ2-3
d_gene: TRBD2
v_gene: TRBV7-9
len: 12
CDR3nt: TGTGCCAGCTTCGGGGGGATCGATACGCAGTATTTT
CDR3aa: CASFGGIDTQYF

j_gene: TRBJ1-1
d_gene: TRBD1
v_gene: TRBV7-8
len: 18
CDR3nt: TGTGCCAGCAGCTTAGAAGGCGCCACACAGGGGGCGCACACTGAAGCTTTCTTT
CDR3aa: CASSLEGATQGAHTEAFF

j_gene: TRBJ2-7
d_gene: .
v_gene: TRBV19
len: 14
CDR3nt: TGTGCCACCCGTAAGGGCAGGGGGGTTTACGAGCAGTACTTC
CDR3aa: CATRKGRGVYEQYF

j_gene: TRBJ2-5
d_gene: TRBD2
v_gene: TRBV4-2
len: 16
CDR3nt: TGTGCCAGCAGCCCGACCCATCTAGCGGAACAAGAGACCCAGTACTTC
CDR3aa: CASSPTHLAEQETQYF

j_gene: TRBJ2-4
d_gene: .
v_gene: TRBV7-2
len: 13
CDR3nt: TGTGCCAGCAGCCCTCTACGAGGAAACATTCAGTACTTC
CDR3aa: CASSPLRGNIQYF

j_gene: TRBJ2-4
d_gene: .
v_gene: TRBV19
len: 16
CDR3nt: TGTGCCAGTAGTATCCGGGACACAATAGCCAAAAACATTCAGTACTTC
CDR3aa: CASSIRDTIAKNIQYF

j_gene: TRBJ1-3
d_gene: .
v_gene: TRBV6-6
len: 14
CDR3nt: TGTGCCAGCAGTAAACTTGACTCTGGAAACACCATATATTTT
CDR3aa: CASSKLDSGNTIYF

j_gene: TRBJ2-3
d_gene: .
v_gene: TRBV5-1
len: 14
CDR3nt: TGCGCCAGCAGCTTGTCCCCACTTGGAGATACGCAGTATTTT
CDR3aa: CASSLSPLGDTQYF

j_gene: TRBJ2-1
d_gene: .
v_gene: TRBV5-6
len: 16
CDR3nt: TGTGCCAGCAGCTCTGATCCGGGGACGCCAGGGGATGAGCAGTTCTTC
CDR3aa: CASSSDPGTPGDEQFF

j_gene: TRBJ2-7
d_gene: TRBD2
v_gene: TRBV2
len: 15
CDR3nt: TGTGCCAGCAGTGAAGATCGGACTAGCGGGTACGAGCAGTACTTC
CDR3aa: CASSEDRTSGYEQYF

j_gene: TRBJ2-7
d_gene: TRBD1
v_gene: TRBV19
len: 14
CDR3nt: TGTGCCAGTAGTAGTCGGCAGGGGGAGAGCGAGCAGTACTTC
CDR3aa: CASSSRQGESEQYF

j_gene: TRBJ1-5
d_gene: .
v_gene: TRBV7-9
len: 14
CDR3nt: TGTGCCAGCAGCCGGGAGTTTAGCAATCAGCCCCAGCATTTT
CDR3aa: CASSREFSNQPQHF

j_gene: TRBJ2-7
d_gene: TRBD1
v_gene: TRBV11-2
len: 13
CDR3nt: TGTGCCAGCAGCTGGGACAGCTCCTACGAGCAGTACTTC
CDR3aa: CASSWDSSYEQYF

j_gene: TRBJ2-1
d_gene: .
v_gene: TRBV4-1
len: 15
CDR3nt: TGCGCCAGCAGCCCCAGGGTCTTACCCTACAATGAGCAGTTCTTC
CDR3aa: CASSPRVLPYNEQFF

j_gene: TRBJ1-2
d_gene: TRBD1
v_gene: TRBV5-1
len: 16
CDR3nt: TGCGCCAGCAGCTGGGGGACAGGGCGGTTAGGAGATGGCTACACCTTC
CDR3aa: CASSWGTGRLGDGYTF

j_gene: TRBJ1-5
d_gene: TRBD1
v_gene: TRBV28
len: 15
CDR3nt: TGTGCCAGCACCCAAGAAGCAGGGGGCAGTCAGCCCCAGCATTTT
CDR3aa: CASTQEAGGSQPQHF

j_gene: TRBJ2-3
d_gene: TRBD1
v_gene: TRBV5-1
len: 15
CDR3nt: TGCGCCAGCAGCCCACAGGGGGGAGACACAGATACGCAGTATTTT
CDR3aa: CASSPQGGDTDTQYF

j_gene: TRBJ2-2
d_gene: .
v_gene: TRBV11-2
len: 11
CDR3nt: TGTGCCAGCAGCACGGGTAGCGGGCTGTTTTTT
CDR3aa: CASSTGSGLFF

j_gene: TRBJ2-7
d_gene: TRBD1
v_gene: TRBV6-4
len: 15
CDR3nt: TGTGCCAGCAATTGGGGACAGGAAAGATCCTACGAGCAGTACTTC
CDR3aa: CASNWGQERSYEQYF

j_gene: TRBJ2-7
d_gene: .
v_gene: TRBV4-3
len: 14
CDR3nt: TGCGCCAGCAGCCAAGCCCTAGTAGGCTACGAGCAGTACTTC
CDR3aa: CASSQALVGYEQYF

j_gene: TRBJ2-7
d_gene: TRBD1
v_gene: TRBV27
len: 14
CDR3nt: TGTGCCAGCAGTCAAGGGACAGGCCTCTACGAGCAGTACTTC
CDR3aa: CASSQGTGLYEQYF

j_gene: TRBJ2-5
d_gene: .
v_gene: TRBV13
len: 15
CDR3nt: TGTGCCAGCAGCTTAATCCTAGAGGGTGGGGAGACCCAGTACTTC
CDR3aa: CASSLILEGGETQYF

j_gene: TRBJ1-5
d_gene: .
v_gene: TRBV7-2
len: 16
CDR3nt: TGTGCCAGCAGCTTAGCAGGGTTAAGGGGAAATCAGCCCCAGCATTTT
CDR3aa: CASSLAGLRGNQPQHF

j_gene: TRBJ1-1
d_gene: .
v_gene: TRBV27
len: 13
CDR3nt: TGTGCCACTTCGACAGGAATGGACACTGAAGCTTTCTTT
CDR3aa: CATSTGMDTEAFF

j_gene: TRBJ1-6
d_gene: .
v_gene: TRBV4-1
len: 15
CDR3nt: TGCGCCAGCAGCCAAGAGGGGGCAGGGAGTTCACCCCTCCACTTT
CDR3aa: CASSQEGAGSSPLHF

j_gene: TRBJ2-3
d_gene: .
v_gene: TRBV7-3
len: 15
CDR3nt: TGTGCCAGCAGCTTACTCCCGGGAGTCACAGATACGCAGTATTTT
CDR3aa: CASSLLPGVTDTQYF

j_gene: TRBJ2-2
d_gene: .
v_gene: TRBV5-1
len: 15
CDR3nt: TGCGCCAGCAGCGTGACAGTCCTGAACACCGGGGAGCTGTTTTTT
CDR3aa: CASSVTVLNTGELFF

j_gene: TRBJ2-2
d_gene: .
v_gene: TRBV4-2
len: 15
CDR3nt: TGTGCCAGCAGCCCCCGGGACTGGAACACCGGGGAGCTGTTTTTT
CDR3aa: CASSPRDWNTGELFF

j_gene: TRBJ2-7
d_gene: TRBD1
v_gene: TRBV7-8
len: 13
CDR3nt: TGTGCCAGCAGTATGCATCGCGGGGAGACAGGGGACTTC
CDR3aa: CASSMHRGETGDF

j_gene: TRBJ2-7
d_gene: .
v_gene: TRBV5-1
len: 14
CDR3nt: TGCGCCAGCGGACCACAGGCTGCGAGCTACGAGCAGTACTTC
CDR3aa: CASGPQAASYEQYF

j_gene: TRBJ1-5
d_gene: TRBD1
v_gene: TRBV11-2
len: 13
CDR3nt: TGTGCCAGCAGCCGCGACAGGGACCAGCCCCAGCATTTT
CDR3aa: CASSRDRDQPQHF

j_gene: TRBJ1-2
d_gene: .
v_gene: TRBV28
len: 13
CDR3nt: TGTGCCAGCAGTATAACAGGGTTGAGGGGCTACACCTTC
CDR3aa: CASSITGLRGYTF

j_gene: TRBJ1-2
d_gene: .
v_gene: TRBV10-3
len: 16
CDR3nt: TGTGCCATCAGTGAGTCGATACAGGGATACAGCTATGGCTACACCTTC
CDR3aa: CAISESIQGYSYGYTF

j_gene: TRBJ1-1
d_gene: .
v_gene: TRBV4-1
len: 14
CDR3nt: TGCGCCAGCAGCCAAGCCGTCGGGTACCCTGAAGCTTTCTTT
CDR3aa: CASSQAVGYPEAFF